The next 27 T cell receptor beta chains were all read from a single sample in a study of T cells in Graves' hyperthyroidism and ophthalmopathy. From RNA transcripts, TCR beta CDR3 regions were amplified. Initially, a first-round RT-PCR of the TCR CDR3 employed the HTBI primer set. TCRdb redid the calling of the multiplex PCR reads with MiXCR, one entry per CDR3 protein. Of approximately 400,000 distinct CDR3 sequences in the sample, 14% to 15% are singletons; the top ten hold approximately 29%. The specimen was blood. The origin of the receptors is a woman aged 25 to 39 with Graves' hyperthyroidism.

This clonotype was counted once. It may be a read error: a sequence one base away is much more abundant. This rearrangement joins TRBV12-3 or TRBV12-4 to TRBJ2-7; no reliable D call. This CDR3 is 13 amino acids long. V gave up 2 bases and J gave up 8 bases, with 13 bases separating them. The CDR3 sequence: CASSLLAIHKQYF. The CDR3 DNA is TGTGCCAGCAGTTTATTGGCGATCCACAAGCAGTACTTC.

This clonotype was seen repeatedly, ten times or more. CDR3 loop: CASSIVWTGATQETQYF. For the CDR3, the DNA is TGTGCCAGTAGTATAGTTTGGACAGGGGCGACCCAAGAGACCCAGTACTTC. This chain uses TRBV19 with TRBJ2-5; 9 positions agree with TRBD1. The CDR3 is 17 residues long. Germline V CDR1 and CDR2: LNHDA, SQIVND (reference sequence). After removal of 1 base from V and 1 base from J, the junction contained 7 bases not matched to a gene.

This clonotype showed up just a few times. The J gene is TRBJ2-5, the V gene TRBV5-8; 7 bases align to TRBD1. V was pared by 3 bases and J by 3 bases, with 8 bases of the junction left unmatched. The CDR3 has 15 residues. Germline CDR1 reads SGHTS; CDR2 reads YDEGEE. CDR3 nucleotide sequence: TGTGCCAGCAGCTACCAACACAGGGGAAAAGAGACCCAGTACTTC. The encoded protein is CASSYQHRGKETQYF.

The rearrangement links TRBV6-6 to TRBJ2-7; 8 bases fit TRBD2. The CDR3 contains 15 residues. V was pared by 0 bases and J by 2 bases, with 3 bases of the junction left unmatched. Germline assignment: CDR1 MNHNY and CDR2 SVGAGI (reference sequence). The CDR3 spells CASSYSSGSTYEQYF. CDR3 nucleotides: TGTGCCAGCAGTTACTCCAGCGGGAGCACCTACGAGCAGTACTTC.

This clonotype has ten or more counts. V usage is TRBV30 and J usage is TRBJ2-1, with TRBD2 matching over 12 bases. This CDR3 spans 14 amino acids. Germline CDR1 and CDR2: GTSNPN and SVGIG (reference sequence). After removal of 5 bases from V and 4 bases from J, the junction contained 3 bases not matched to a gene. Here the CDR3 DNA reads TGTGCCTGGGGGGGGACTAGCGGGTACAATGAGCAGTTCTTC. This gives the protein CAWGGTSGYNEQFF.

This clonotype was seen a few times. The junction departs from the called germline gene at one end, perhaps through a read error. This chain uses TRBV11-2 with TRBJ2-2, with 9 bases lining up with TRBD2. This CDR3 is 15 amino acids long. CDR1 is SGHAT, CDR2 FQNNGV, per germline. The DNA for the CDR3 is TGTGCCAGCAACCCTAGCGGGGCGAACACCGGGGAGCTGCTTTTT. Its protein product is CASNPSGANTGELLF.

This clonotype was counted many times. V gene TRBV18 combines with J gene TRBJ2-7; TRBD1 matches at 7 bases. The junction had 10 bases not matched to a gene; V was cut back by 2 bases and J by 3 bases. This CDR3 has 16 amino acids. Germline CDR1 KGHSH, CDR2 LQKENI. In DNA, the CDR3 is TGTGCCAGCTCACCAACCCTTTCGACAGGGCGCTACGAGCAGTACTTC. Its translation: CASSPTLSTGRYEQYF.

This clonotype appeared many times. The chain's CDR3 is CASSELAIQETQYF. The CDR3 bases are TGTGCCAGCAGTGAACTAGCGATCCAAGAGACCCAGTACTTC. V usage is TRBV12-3 or TRBV12-4 and J usage is TRBJ2-5; TRBD2 aligns across 7 bases. This CDR3 comprises 14 residues. V was clipped by 5 bases and J by 1 base; unmatched bases: 4.

This clonotype was counted between two and nine times. This chain links TRBV10-3 with TRBJ2-1, with 13 bases aligning to TRBD2. This CDR3 spans 15 amino acids. The trim removed 8 bases at V and 5 bases at J, leaving 6 bases unmatched. From germline, CDR1 is ENHRY and CDR2 SYGVKD. The CDR3 loop is CAIGLAGADNNEQFF. CDR3 DNA sequence: TGTGCCATCGGACTAGCGGGAGCAGATAACAATGAGCAGTTCTTC.

This clonotype was seen at least ten times. The V call is TRBV20-1, the J call TRBJ2-5; the D gene is possibly TRBD1 (5 bases). Looked up from germline, CDR1 is DFQATT and CDR2 is SNEGSKA (reference sequence). V was shortened by 0 bases and J by 5 bases, with 13 bases between the two germline ends. CDR3 length equals 14 residues. This CDR3 reads CSARDQAGMETQYF. The CDR3 nucleotides read TGCAGTGCTAGAGATCAGGCAGGGATGGAGACCCAGTACTTC.

The table lists this clonotype with a few counts. J is TRBJ2-2 and V is TRBV18; weak D call: TRBD1 (6 bases). The V end was cut by 6 bases, the J end by 1 base, with 12 bases between. The CDR3 is 15 residues long. Germline V CDR1 and CDR2: KGHSH, LQKENI. In nucleotides, the CDR3 is TGTGCCAGCTCGGGTATGGGACAGAACACCGGGGAGCTGTTTTTT. The encoded protein is CASSGMGQNTGELFF.

V gene TRBV12-5 combines with J gene TRBJ1-1; D remains ambiguous. The CDR3 totals 13 residues. Germline V CDR1 and CDR2: LGHNT, FRNRAP. Between the trimmed V and J ends, which lost 6 bases and 6 bases, there was a span of 14 bases. CDR3 protein: CASGQQTGAEAFF. CDR3 DNA: TGTGCTAGTGGCCAACAAACGGGCGCTGAAGCTTTCTTT.

This clonotype was picked up many times. The chain couples TRBV6-1 to TRBJ2-7; D may be TRBD1 (5 bases). CDR3 length: 12 amino acids. The V end was cut by 6 bases, the J end by 6 bases, with 12 bases between. The germline CDR1 and CDR2 sequences are MNHNS and SASEGT. DNA for the CDR3: TGTGCCAGCAGGGCAGGGATTTCCGAGCAGTACTTC. Amino acids: CASRAGISEQYF.

This clonotype has more than one count but fewer than ten. The CDR3 protein is CATSERTGKGTDTQYF. CDR3 nucleotides: TGTGCCACCAGTGAACGGACAGGGAAAGGCACAGATACGCAGTATTTT. The V call is TRBV24-1, the J call TRBJ2-3, with 8 positions matching TRBD1. Germline V CDR1 and CDR2: KGHDR, SFDVKD. The CDR3 is made up of 16 amino acids. V lost 4 bases, J lost 1 base, and 6 bases stayed unmatched.

This clonotype turned up a few times. The genes are TRBV28 and TRBJ1-2; possible D gene TRBD1, 5 bases. CDR3 length: 14 residues. In germline, CDR1 is MDHEN, CDR2 SYDVKM. Trimming took off 5 bases at V and 8 bases at J, with 18 bases between the two ends. The CDR3: CASSPTQGRNGYTF. CDR3 in DNA: TGTGCCAGCAGTCCTACCCAGGGCAGGAACGGCTACACCTTC.

This clonotype was picked up a small number of times. V usage is TRBV14 and J usage is TRBJ2-1; 11 nucleotides line up with TRBD2. The J segment lost 3 bases and the V segment lost 6 bases, leaving 7 bases of the junction unmatched. CDR1 SGHDN and CDR2 FVKESK come from the germline V gene. The CDR3 runs to 16 residues. The CDR3 bases are TGTGCCAGCAGACTAACCGGGACTAGCGGCTACAATGAGCAGTTCTTC. It yields the protein CASRLTGTSGYNEQFF.

The V and J genes are TRBV19 and TRBJ2-7, with D perhaps given as TRBD1 or TRBD2 (5 bases each). Germline assignment: CDR1 LNHDA and CDR2 SQIVND (reference sequence). This CDR3 contains 15 residues. The germline V and J ends were trimmed by 5 bases and 3 bases, with 17 bases remaining between them. This chain's CDR3 is CASSEGPRHYYEQYF. The CDR3 DNA reads TGTGCCAGTAGTGAGGGACCGCGCCACTACTACGAGCAGTACTTC.

This clonotype appeared many times. J is TRBJ1-2 and V is TRBV5-1; D not resolved. The germline V gene has CDR1 SGHRS and CDR2 YFSETQ. V lost 4 bases and J 4 bases, leaving 14 bases between the germline ends. The CDR3 has 14 residues. The CDR3 region is CASSPPDEGYGYTF. CDR3 DNA sequence: TGCGCCAGCAGCCCTCCTGATGAGGGCTATGGCTACACCTTC.

This clonotype was seen ten or more times. The chain uses TRBV20-1 and TRBJ2-7, with D perhaps TRBD1 (6 bases). CDR1 is DFQATT and CDR2 is SNEGSKA in the germline V gene (reference sequence). CDR3 length: 13 amino acids. V gave up 4 bases and J gave up 0 bases, with 10 bases separating them. CDR3 loop: CSANRDTSYEQYF. CDR3 coding DNA: TGCAGTGCTAACCGGGACACCTCCTACGAGCAGTACTTC.

This clonotype appeared a few times. V usage is TRBV30 and J usage is TRBJ2-7, with 10 bases fitting TRBD1. The CDR3 runs to 15 residues. The V gene end was trimmed by 3 bases and the J gene end by 1 base; junction bases not matched to a gene: 6. The V gene's germline CDR1 is GTSNPN and CDR2 SVGIG (reference sequence). The CDR3 coding sequence is TGTGCCTGGAGCTCAGGACAGGGGGGGTCCTACGAGCAGTACTTC. This gives the protein CAWSSGQGGSYEQYF.

This clonotype was recorded a few times. The chain recombines TRBV7-9 with TRBJ1-4, with D uncertain. The CDR3 covers 15 residues. Per the germline V gene, CDR1 is SEHNR and CDR2 is FQNEAQ (reference sequence). V was clipped by 1 base and J by 0 bases, with 6 bases between them. CDR3 in amino acids: CASSLEGATNEKLFF. In DNA, the CDR3 is TGTGCCAGCAGCTTAGAGGGTGCAACTAATGAAAAACTGTTTTTT.

This clonotype was detected a few times. The rearrangement joins TRBV11-2 to TRBJ2-1; 11 bases agree with TRBD2. Per the germline V gene, CDR1 is SGHAT and CDR2 is FQNNGV. There are 16 residues in the CDR3. V lost 4 bases, J lost 8 bases, and 10 bases stayed unmatched. Here the CDR3 DNA reads TGTGCCAGCAGCTATATTACCGGTAGCGGGAGGGATGAGCAGTTCTTC. Its translation: CASSYITGSGRDEQFF. The whole variable domain, remainder taken from reference TRBV11-2 and TRBJ2-1, is EAGVAQSPRYKIIEKRQSVAFWCNPISGHATLYWYQQILGQGPKLLIQFQNNGVVDDSQLPKDRFSAERLKGVDSTLKIQPAKLEDSAVYLCASSYITGSGRDEQFFGPGTRLTVL.

This clonotype was observed at least ten times. The chain recombines TRBV7-8 with TRBJ2-7; possible D gene TRBD2, 7 bases. Deletions cut 5 bases from V and 6 bases from J, with 11 bases between. CDR1 and CDR2 from the germline V gene are SGHVS and FQNEAQ. There are 12 residues in the CDR3. The CDR3 protein is CASSKGEGEQYF. CDR3 in DNA: TGTGCCAGCAGCAAGGGGGAGGGCGAGCAGTACTTC.

There are many counts of this clonotype. This rearrangement joins TRBV2 to TRBJ1-5; D is ambiguous. Trimming took off 4 bases at V and 7 bases at J, with 8 bases between the two ends. The CDR3 sequence is 12 residues long. CDR1 is SNHLY and CDR2 is FYNNEI in the germline V gene. The CDR3 spells CASSGEYQPQHF. As DNA, the CDR3 is TGTGCCAGCAGTGGAGAATACCAGCCCCAGCATTTT.

This clonotype was observed a few times. V and J are TRBV24-1 and TRBJ2-1; 13 bases are a match to TRBD2. The CDR3 covers 18 residues. In germline, CDR1 is KGHDR, CDR2 SFDVKD. V was clipped by 4 bases and J by 0 bases; unmatched bases: 5. In DNA form, the CDR3 reads TGTGCCACCAGTGAGCGGACTAGCGGGAGTCTCTCCTACAATGAGCAGTTCTTC. Translated, it gives CATSERTSGSLSYNEQFF.

V usage is TRBV5-8 and J usage is TRBJ1-6; weak D call: TRBD1 (5 bases). V lost 3 bases and J lost 5, with 9 bases in between. CDR3 length: 14 amino acids. The germline gives CDR1 SGHTS, CDR2 YDEGEE. The CDR3 is CASSSDRNNSPLHF. CDR3 nucleotide sequence: TGTGCCAGCAGCTCCGACAGAAATAATTCACCCCTCCACTTT.

There are a few counts of this clonotype. This rearrangement joins TRBV7-2 to TRBJ2-7; 11 positions match TRBD2. J was trimmed by 6 bases and V by 4 bases; bases with no gene match: 5. Germline assignment: CDR1 SGHTA and CDR2 FQGNSA. The length of the CDR3 is 14 residues. CDR3: CASSYSGGGLEQYF. CDR3 in DNA: TGTGCCAGCAGCTATAGCGGGGGGGGCCTCGAGCAGTACTTC.